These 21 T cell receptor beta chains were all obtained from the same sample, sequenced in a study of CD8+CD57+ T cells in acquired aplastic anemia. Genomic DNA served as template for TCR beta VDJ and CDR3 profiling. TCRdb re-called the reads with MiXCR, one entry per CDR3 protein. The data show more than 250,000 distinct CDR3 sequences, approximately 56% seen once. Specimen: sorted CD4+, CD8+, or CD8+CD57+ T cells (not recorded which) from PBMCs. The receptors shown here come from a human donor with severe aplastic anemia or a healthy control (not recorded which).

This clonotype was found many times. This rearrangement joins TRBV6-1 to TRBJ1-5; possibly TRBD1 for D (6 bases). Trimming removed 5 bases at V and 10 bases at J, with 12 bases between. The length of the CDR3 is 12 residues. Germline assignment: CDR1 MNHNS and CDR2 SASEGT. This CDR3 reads CASSTQGGPQHF. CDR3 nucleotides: TGTGCCAGCAGTACACAGGGTGGACCCCAGCATTTT.

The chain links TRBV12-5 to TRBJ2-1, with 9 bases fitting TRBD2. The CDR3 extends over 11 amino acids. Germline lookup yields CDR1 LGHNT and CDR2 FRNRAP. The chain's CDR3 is CASVTSGEQFF. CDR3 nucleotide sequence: TGTGCCAGCGTGACTAGCGGAGAGCAGTTCTTC.

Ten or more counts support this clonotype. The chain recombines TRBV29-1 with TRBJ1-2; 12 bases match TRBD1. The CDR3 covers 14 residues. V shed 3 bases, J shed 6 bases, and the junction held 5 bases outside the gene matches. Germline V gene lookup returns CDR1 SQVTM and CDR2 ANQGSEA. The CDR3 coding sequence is TGCAGCGTTGATGGGACAGGGGGCTTTGATGGCTACACCTTC. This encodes CSVDGTGGFDGYTF.

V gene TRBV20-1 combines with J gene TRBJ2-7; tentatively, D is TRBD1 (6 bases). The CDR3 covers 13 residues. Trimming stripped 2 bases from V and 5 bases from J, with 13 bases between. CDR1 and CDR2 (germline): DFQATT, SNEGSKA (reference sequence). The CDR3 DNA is TGCAGTGCTAGATTCAGGGGCTTTAACGAGCAGTACTTC. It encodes CSARFRGFNEQYF.

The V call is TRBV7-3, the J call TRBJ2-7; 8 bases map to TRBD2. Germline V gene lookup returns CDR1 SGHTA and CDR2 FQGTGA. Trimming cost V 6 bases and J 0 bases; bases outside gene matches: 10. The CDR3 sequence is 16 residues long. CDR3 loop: CASSRDQREGSYEQYF. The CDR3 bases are TGTGCCAGCAGTCGTGACCAACGGGAGGGCTCCTACGAGCAGTACTTC.

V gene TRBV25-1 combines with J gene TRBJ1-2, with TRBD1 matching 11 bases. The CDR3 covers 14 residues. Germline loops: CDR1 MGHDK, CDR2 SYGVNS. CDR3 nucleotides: TGTGCTAGCGGCGCCGGGACAGGGGGGTATGGCTACACCTTC. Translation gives CASGAGTGGYGYTF.

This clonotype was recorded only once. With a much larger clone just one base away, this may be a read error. For the CDR3, the DNA is TGTGCCAGCAGTCGCCGGGACGGGGGGTATTCACCCCTCCACTTT. Translation: CASSRRDGGYSPLHF. J is TRBJ1-6 and V is TRBV7-9, with a weak D call TRBD1 (5 bases). From germline, CDR1 is SEHNR and CDR2 FQNEAQ (reference sequence). The CDR3 is 15 residues long. V shed 6 bases and J shed 8 bases, with 17 bases lying between them.

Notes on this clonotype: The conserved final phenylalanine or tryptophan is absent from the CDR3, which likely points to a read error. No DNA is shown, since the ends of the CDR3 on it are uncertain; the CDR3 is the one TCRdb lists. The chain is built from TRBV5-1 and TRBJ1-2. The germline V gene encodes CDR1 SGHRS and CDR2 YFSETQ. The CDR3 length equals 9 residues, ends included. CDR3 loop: CASSTAGTS.

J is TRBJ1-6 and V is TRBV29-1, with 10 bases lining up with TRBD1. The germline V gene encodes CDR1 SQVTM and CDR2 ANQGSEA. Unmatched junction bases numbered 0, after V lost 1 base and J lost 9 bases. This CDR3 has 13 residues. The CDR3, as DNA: TGCAGCGTTGAAGGGGACAGGGGTTCACCCCTCCACTTT. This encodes CSVEGDRGSPLHF.

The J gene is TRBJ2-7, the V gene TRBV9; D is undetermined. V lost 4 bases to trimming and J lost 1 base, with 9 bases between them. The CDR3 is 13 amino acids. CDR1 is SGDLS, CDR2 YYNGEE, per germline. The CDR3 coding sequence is TGTGCCAGCAGCCATCCCGGTTCCTACGAGCAGTACTTC. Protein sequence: CASSHPGSYEQYF.

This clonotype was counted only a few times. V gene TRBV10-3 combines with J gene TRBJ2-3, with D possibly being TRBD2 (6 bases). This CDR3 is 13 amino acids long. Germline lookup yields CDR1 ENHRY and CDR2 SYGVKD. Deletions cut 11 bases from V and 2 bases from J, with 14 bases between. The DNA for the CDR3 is TGTGCCCCCCAAAGCGGGTTCACAGATACGCAGTATTTT. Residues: CAPQSGFTDTQYF.

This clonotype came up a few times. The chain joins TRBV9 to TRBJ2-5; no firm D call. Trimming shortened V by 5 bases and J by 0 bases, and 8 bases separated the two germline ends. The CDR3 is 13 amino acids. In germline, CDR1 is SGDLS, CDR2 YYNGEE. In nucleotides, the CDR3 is TGTGCCAGCAGTCGGGCCTACCAAGAGACCCAGTACTTC. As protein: CASSRAYQETQYF.

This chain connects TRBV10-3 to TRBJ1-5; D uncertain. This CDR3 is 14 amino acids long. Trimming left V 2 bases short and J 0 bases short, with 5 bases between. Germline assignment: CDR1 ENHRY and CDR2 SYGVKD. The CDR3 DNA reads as TGTGCCATCAGTGAGATCTATAGCAATCAGCCCCAGCATTTT. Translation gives CAISEIYSNQPQHF.

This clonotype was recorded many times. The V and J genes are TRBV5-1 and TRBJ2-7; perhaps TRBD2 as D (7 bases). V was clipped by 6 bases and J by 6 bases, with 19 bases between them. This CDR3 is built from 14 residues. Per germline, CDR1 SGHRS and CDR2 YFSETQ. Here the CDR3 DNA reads TGCGCCAGCAAGTCGGCGGGGGCCCCTGGCGAGCAGTACTTC. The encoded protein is CASKSAGAPGEQYF.

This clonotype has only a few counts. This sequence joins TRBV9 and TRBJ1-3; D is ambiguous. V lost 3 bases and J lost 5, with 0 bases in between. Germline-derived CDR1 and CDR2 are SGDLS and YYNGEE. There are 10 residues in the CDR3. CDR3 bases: TGTGCCAGCAGCGGAAACACCATATATTTT. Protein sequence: CASSGNTIYF.

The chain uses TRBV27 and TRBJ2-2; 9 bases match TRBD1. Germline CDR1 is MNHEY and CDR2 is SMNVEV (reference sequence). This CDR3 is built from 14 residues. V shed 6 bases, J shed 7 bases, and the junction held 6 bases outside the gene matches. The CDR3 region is CASRTGTGRGELFF. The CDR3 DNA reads TGTGCCAGCAGGACCGGGACAGGGCGCGGGGAGCTGTTTTTT.

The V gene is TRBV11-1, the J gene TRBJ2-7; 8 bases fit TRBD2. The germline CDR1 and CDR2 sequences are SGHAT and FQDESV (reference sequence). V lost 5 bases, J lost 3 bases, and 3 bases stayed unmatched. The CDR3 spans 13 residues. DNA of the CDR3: TGTGCCAGCAGCCAACTAGCGGTCTACGAGCAGTACTTC. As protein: CASSQLAVYEQYF.

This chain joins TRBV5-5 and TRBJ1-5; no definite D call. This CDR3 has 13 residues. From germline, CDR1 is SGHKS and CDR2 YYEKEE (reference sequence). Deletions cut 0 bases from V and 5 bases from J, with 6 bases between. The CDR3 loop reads CASSLGADQPQHF. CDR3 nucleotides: TGTGCCAGCAGCTTGGGAGCTGATCAGCCCCAGCATTTT.

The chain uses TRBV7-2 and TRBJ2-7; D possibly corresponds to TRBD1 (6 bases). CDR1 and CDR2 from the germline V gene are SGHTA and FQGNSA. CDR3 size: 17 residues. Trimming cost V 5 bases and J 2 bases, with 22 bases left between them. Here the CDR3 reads CASSILTGTPFTYEQYF. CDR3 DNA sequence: TGTGCCAGCAGCATACTGACCGGGACACCATTTACCTACGAGCAGTACTTC. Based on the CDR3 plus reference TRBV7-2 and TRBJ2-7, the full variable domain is GAGVSQSPSNKVTEKGKDVELRCDPISGHTALYWYRQSLGQGLEFLIYFQGNSAPDKSGLPSDRFSAERTGGSVSTLTIQRTQQEDSAVYLCASSILTGTPFTYEQYFGPGTRLTVT.

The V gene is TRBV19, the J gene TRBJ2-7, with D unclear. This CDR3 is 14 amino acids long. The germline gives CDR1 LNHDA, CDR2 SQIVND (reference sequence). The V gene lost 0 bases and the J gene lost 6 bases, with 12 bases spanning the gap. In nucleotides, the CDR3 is TGTGCCAGTAGTATAGAAGCTAGGTTGGGCGAGCAGTACTTC. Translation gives CASSIEARLGEQYF. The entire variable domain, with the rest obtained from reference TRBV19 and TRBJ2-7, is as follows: DGGITQSPKYLFRKEGQNVTLSCEQNLNHDAMYWYRQDPGQGLRLIYYSQIVNDFQKGDIAEGYSVSREKKESFPLTVTSAQKNPTAFYLCASSIEARLGEQYFGPGTRLTVT.

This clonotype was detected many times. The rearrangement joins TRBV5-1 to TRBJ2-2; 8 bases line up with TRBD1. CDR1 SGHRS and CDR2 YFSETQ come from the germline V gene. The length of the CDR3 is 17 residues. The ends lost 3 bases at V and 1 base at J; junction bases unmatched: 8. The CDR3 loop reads CASSYPPDRGNTGELFF. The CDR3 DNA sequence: TGCGCCAGCAGCTACCCCCCCGACAGGGGGAACACCGGGGAGCTGTTTTTT.